This is a list of T cell receptor beta chains from one sample in a study of blood T cell repertoires in COVID-19. Libraries were prepared by immunoSEQ multiplex PCR; TCRdb keeps only in-frame clonotypes and omits some of them. The sample records approximately 250,000 clones, about 83% being singletons. The material sequenced was peripheral blood. These receptors originate from a man in his forties or fifties with acute or convalescent COVID-19. Both conserved end residues are trimmed from each CDR3.

TRBV14	TRBJ2-7	ASSQEFVHEQY
TRBV6-5	TRBJ1-1	ASRPAGQTRTEAF
TRBV11-2	TRBJ2-7	ASSLDRTGWQY
TRBV27	TRBJ1-2	ASSLSRGGNGYT
TRBV6-5	TRBJ2-7	ASRPASGQTYEQY
TRBV30	TRBJ1-2	AWRRRTGGYT
TRBV30	TRBJ2-7	AWSLNSEQY
TRBV18	TRBJ2-4	ASSPIPGQDIQY
TRBV28	TRBJ1-3	ASSLGHEGNTIY
TRBV7-8	TRBJ2-7	ASSLSPVRTYEQY
TRBV19	TRBJ2-7	ASSRGGGPSREQY
TRBV19	TRBJ1-5	ASSQGGYSNQPQH
TRBV27	TRBJ1-4	ASSYRSNEKLF
TRBV7-9	TRBJ2-3	ASSRGTSGEIDTQY
TRBV30	TRBJ2-1	AWPNLAGGLSSYNEQF
TRBV28	TRBJ1-2	ASTSTEGRDHT
TRBV28	TRBJ2-3	ASIIGGGTDTQY
TRBV6-5	TRBJ2-1	ASSYYLGRDEQF
TRBV11-2	TRBJ2-5	ASSVLGLAGSETQY
TRBV7-9	TRBJ1-2	ASSLGTGIGGYT
TRBV7-3	TRBJ2-2	ASSLSPGATGELF
TRBV2	TRBJ1-1	ASRDDRFEAF
TRBV15	TRBJ2-1	ATSQPWGGNEQF
TRBV27	TRBJ2-1	ASRPWTVNEQF
TRBV11-2	TRBJ1-3	ASSPDRHSANTIY
TRBV25-1	TRBJ1-2	ASSESGGFGYT
TRBV7-6	TRBJ2-7	ASSLASRDSSYEQY
TRBV5-5	TRBJ2-3	AAGITDTQY
TRBV18	TRBJ1-6	ASSPRGQLDNSPLH
TRBV5-1	TRBJ1-4	ASSPTGTLATNEKLF
TRBV27	TRBJ1-5	ASSLRFGAANQPQH
TRBV7-8	TRBJ2-1	ASSNLAGGYNEQF
TRBV2	TRBJ2-7	ASRPGEGEQY
TRBV7-3	TRBJ2-3	ASSYVAGGTDTQY
TRBV12-3/TRBV12-4	TRBJ2-7	ASSEGAGEQY
TRBV28	TRBJ2-7	ASTAPGGFTYEQY
TRBV5-6	TRBJ2-2	ASSLASGGAQNTGELF
TRBV6-1	TRBJ1-3	ASSDIGGPGGNTIY
TRBV5-1	TRBJ1-6	ASSLSGQHNSPLH
TRBV7-3	TRBJ2-1	ASSLELAGGIYNEQF
TRBV7-2	TRBJ1-1	ASSKVPGGNTEAF
TRBV28	TRBJ2-7	ASSLGQAPFYEQY
TRBV6-6	TRBJ2-7	ASSYSSQGDEQY
TRBV9	TRBJ1-6	ASSFQAYNSPLH
TRBV7-9	TRBJ1-1	ASSLEGGEVEAF
TRBV24-1	TRBJ2-1	ATSDLGGTGTKDEQF
TRBV11-3	TRBJ2-7	ASMEGAEQY
TRBV6-5	TRBJ2-7	ASFDRDSSGGQY
TRBV18	TRBJ1-3	ASSGQSLSLSGNTIY
TRBV10-3	TRBJ2-1	AISSSGGAEDEQF
TRBV27	TRBJ1-6	ASRGGGSYNSPLH
TRBV5-6	TRBJ1-5	ASSPGQGGQPQH
TRBV7-8	TRBJ2-1	ASSLVADSYNEQF
TRBV28	TRBJ2-3	ASSLLENRVGGTDTQY